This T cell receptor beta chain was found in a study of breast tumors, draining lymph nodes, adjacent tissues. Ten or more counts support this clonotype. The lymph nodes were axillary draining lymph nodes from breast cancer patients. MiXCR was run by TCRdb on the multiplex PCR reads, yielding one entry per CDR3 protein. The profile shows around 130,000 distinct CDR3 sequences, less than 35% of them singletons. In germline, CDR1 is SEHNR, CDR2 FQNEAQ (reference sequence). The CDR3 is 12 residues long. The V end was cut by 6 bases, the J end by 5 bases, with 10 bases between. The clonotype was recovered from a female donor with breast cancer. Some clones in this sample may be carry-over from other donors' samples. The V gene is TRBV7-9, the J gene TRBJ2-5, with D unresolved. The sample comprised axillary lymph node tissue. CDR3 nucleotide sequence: TGTGCCAGCAGTGGGGTACGTGAGACCCAGTACTTC. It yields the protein CASSGVRETQYF.